This passage covers 18 T cell receptor beta chains from one sample sequenced in a study of cytomegalovirus exposure and HLA in healthy donors. The PCR made use of 60 Vbeta and 13 Jbeta primers. Method: immunoSEQ multiplex PCR; TCRdb's copy keeps in-frame clones and lacks some. The listing contains about 210,000 clones. Source material: PBMCs. The receptors stem from a woman aged 25 to 39 in good health and CMV-seropositive.

The chain is built from TRBV27 and TRBJ2-3; D remains unclear. Germline values: CDR1 MNHEY, CDR2 SMNVEV (reference sequence). The CDR3 runs 13 residues. The V end was cut by 10 bases, the J end by 2 bases, with 13 bases between. CDR3: CAKTRVFTDTQYF. The CDR3 nucleotides are TGTGCCAAAACCCGGGTATTCACAGATACGCAGTATTTT.

The chain combines TRBV18 with TRBJ2-1; a possible D gene is TRBD1 (6 bases). The CDR3 spans 15 residues. V was shortened by 0 bases and J by 8 bases, with 14 bases between the two germline ends. Germline loops: CDR1 KGHSH, CDR2 LQKENI. The CDR3 loop reads CASSPPNRDWDEQFF. The DNA of the CDR3 is TGTGCCAGCTCACCACCCAACAGGGATTGGGATGAGCAGTTCTTC.

V gene TRBV2 combines with J gene TRBJ1-2; D gene uncertain. V lost 7 bases to trimming and J lost 2 bases, with 5 bases between them. The length of the CDR3 is 11 residues. Germline V gene data show CDR1 as SNHLY and CDR2 as FYNNEI. The CDR3 bases are TGTGCCAGCAACCTAAACTATGGCTACACCTTC. Its translation is CASNLNYGYTF.

The chain is built from TRBV6-5 and TRBJ2-5; 7 nucleotides line up with TRBD1. The CDR3 has 14 amino acids. Germline lookup yields CDR1 MNHEY and CDR2 SVGAGI. After removal of 7 bases from V and 3 bases from J, the junction contained 8 bases not matched to a gene. The CDR3 DNA reads TGTGCCAGCAAACAGGGGAATGTGAAAGAGACCCAGTACTTC. The encoded protein is CASKQGNVKETQYF.

The J gene is TRBJ2-7, the V gene TRBV4-3; 7 bases match TRBD1. The V and J ends lost 4 bases and 4 bases, in that order; junction bases with no gene match: 10. The V gene's germline CDR1 is LGHNA and CDR2 YSLEER. The CDR3 is 15 residues long. The DNA for the CDR3 is TGCGCCAGCAGCCGCCTCCCGGGACAGCCTTACGAGCAGTACTTC. Protein: CASSRLPGQPYEQYF.

V and J are TRBV7-2 and TRBJ2-1, with 7 bases identical to TRBD1. The CDR3 runs 14 residues. CDR1 is SGHTA and CDR2 is FQGNSA in the germline V gene. The V segment lost 4 bases and the J segment 4 bases; nucleotides outside the gene matches: 4. CDR3 sequence (DNA): TGTGCCAGCAGCTGGAAACAGGGGTACAATGAGCAGTTCTTC. It is translated as CASSWKQGYNEQFF.

This rearrangement joins TRBV6-5 to TRBJ1-2, with D perhaps matching TRBD1 (5 bases). Germline V CDR1 and CDR2: MNHEY, SVGAGI. With 2 bases removed from V and 8 bases from J, the gap between germline ends came to 9 bases. The CDR3 runs 12 residues. CDR3 region: CASSYRGSGYTF. The CDR3 DNA follows: TGTGCCAGCAGTTACCGGGGGTCGGGCTACACCTTC.

V gene TRBV5-4 combines with J gene TRBJ2-5; tentatively, D is TRBD2 (5 bases). The germline CDR1 and CDR2 sequences are SGHNT and YYREEE (reference sequence). The CDR3 covers 13 residues. Trimming shortened V by 9 bases and J by 4 bases, and 16 bases separated the two germline ends. CDR3 region: CANGAAGVETQYF. The CDR3 DNA reads TGTGCCAACGGAGCGGCCGGTGTAGAGACCCAGTACTTC.

V gene TRBV7-2 combines with J gene TRBJ2-7, with a tentative D call TRBD2 (6 bases). The CDR3 covers 13 residues. CDR1 is SGHTA and CDR2 is FQGNSA in the germline V gene. With 5 bases removed from V and 5 bases from J, the gap between germline ends came to 13 bases. Here the CDR3 reads CASSPNAGNEQYF. The DNA for the CDR3 is TGTGCCAGCAGCCCAAACGCGGGAAACGAGCAGTACTTC.

The V and J genes are TRBV7-8 and TRBJ2-6; 12 bases are a match to TRBD2. The CDR3 spans 18 residues. Trimming removed 4 bases from V and 2 bases from J; junction bases left unmatched: 6. The V gene's germline CDR1 is SGHVS and CDR2 FQNEAQ. CDR3 nucleotide sequence: TGTGCCAGCAGCTCAGGGACTAGCGGGTCCGCTGGGGCCAACGTCCTGACTTTC. Protein product: CASSSGTSGSAGANVLTF. The variable domain in full, completed from reference TRBV7-8 and TRBJ2-6, reads GAGVSQSPRYKVAKRGQDVALRCDPISGHVSLFWYQQALGQGPEFLTYFQNEAQLDKSGLPSDRFFAERPEGSVSTLKIQRTQQEDSAVYLCASSSGTSGSAGANVLTFGAGSRLTVL.

The chain carries TRBV6-6 and TRBJ1-1; D gene unclear. Trimming left V 6 bases short and J 2 bases short, with 13 bases between. Germline lookup yields CDR1 MNHNY and CDR2 SVGAGI (reference sequence). CDR3 length: 14 amino acids. The CDR3 sequence is CASSRPASNTEAFF. Here the CDR3 DNA reads TGTGCCAGCAGCCGCCCAGCGAGCAACACTGAAGCTTTCTTT.

The chain joins TRBV18 to TRBJ2-3; 8 nucleotides agree with TRBD2. From germline, CDR1 is KGHSH and CDR2 LQKENI. Unmatched junction bases numbered 7, after V lost 3 bases and J lost 2 bases. This CDR3 contains 16 residues. CDR3 nucleotides: TGTGCCAGCTCACCCTCGGGAGGGGGATACACAGATACGCAGTATTTT. The encoded protein is CASSPSGGGYTDTQYF.

This chain links TRBV29-1 with TRBJ1-2; 7 nucleotides align to TRBD1. The CDR3 is 13 residues long. Germline values: CDR1 SQVTM, CDR2 ANQGSEA. Trimming cost V 6 bases and J 4 bases; bases outside gene matches: 8. The CDR3 sequence is CSVDQTGAYGYTF. CDR3 nucleotide sequence: TGCAGCGTCGATCAAACAGGGGCCTATGGCTACACCTTC.

CDR3 in DNA: TGTGCCAGCAGCTTTATACCTAGCGGGAGCGCAGATACGCAGTATTTT. This sequence encodes CASSFIPSGSADTQYF. This rearrangement joins TRBV7-8 to TRBJ2-3; TRBD2 aligns across 10 bases. Germline lookup yields CDR1 SGHVS and CDR2 FQNEAQ. J gave up 4 bases and V 3 bases, and 7 bases lay outside the gene matches. The CDR3 extends over 16 amino acids.

The chain uses TRBV5-4 and TRBJ2-4; possible D gene TRBD1, 6 bases. The germline gives CDR1 SGHNT, CDR2 YYREEE (reference sequence). V was cut by 4 bases and J by 0 bases, with 11 bases left in between. The CDR3 runs 15 residues. Written as DNA, the CDR3 is TGTGCCAGCAGCCAACCGACAGGAGCCAAAAACATTCAGTACTTC. This sequence encodes CASSQPTGAKNIQYF.

This chain joins TRBV4-2 and TRBJ1-4; D remains ambiguous. Germline V gene sequence: CDR1 LGHNA, CDR2 YNFKEQ. V was pared by 6 bases and J by 0 bases, with 14 bases between. This CDR3 is built from 16 residues. The CDR3 region is CASSPTVGATNEKLFF. The CDR3 bases are TGTGCCAGCAGTCCGACCGTCGGAGCAACTAATGAAAAACTGTTTTTT.

The chain couples TRBV29-1 to TRBJ1-2; no clear D. This CDR3 region has 11 residues. Per the germline V gene, CDR1 is SQVTM and CDR2 is ANQGSEA. Trimming left V 4 bases short and J 6 bases short, with 9 bases between. CDR3 loop: CSVGEGDGYTF. CDR3 coding DNA: TGCAGCGTTGGAGAGGGAGATGGCTACACCTTC.

The chain combines TRBV4-3 with TRBJ2-3, with no clear D. This CDR3 is built from 14 residues. Trimming took off 0 bases at V and 8 bases at J, with 12 bases between the two ends. Germline V lookup: CDR1 LGHNA, CDR2 YSLEER. CDR3 protein: CASSQEVSAGTQYF. The DNA of the CDR3 is TGCGCCAGCAGCCAAGAGGTTTCAGCAGGTACGCAGTATTTT.